What follows are 29 T cell receptor beta chains derived from one specimen sequenced in a study of T cell changes during pregnancy in multiple sclerosis. Method: immunoSEQ multiplex PCR; TCRdb's copy keeps in-frame clones and lacks some. Found here are tens of thousands of clones, 85% to 95% of them singletons; the top ten hold under 0.3%. The sample was CD4+ T cells from peripheral blood mononuclear cells, taken in the third trimester of pregnancy. All receptors derive from a female donor with multiple sclerosis, enrolled in a pregnancy study.

The rearrangement joins TRBV6-1 to TRBJ1-3; D gene uncertain. V lost 1 base and J lost 4, with 8 bases in between. Germline lookup yields CDR1 MNHNS and CDR2 SASEGT. This CDR3 region has 14 residues. CDR3 DNA: TGTGCCAGCAGTGAAGGAAGCGACGGAAACACCATATATTTT. Translating it yields CASSEGSDGNTIYF.

The rearrangement uses TRBV27 and TRBJ1-5; D is ambiguous. In germline, CDR1 is MNHEY, CDR2 SMNVEV (reference sequence). V lost 4 bases and J lost 2, with 12 bases in between. The CDR3 loop spans 15 amino acids. Here the CDR3 reads CASSSYRSGNQPQHF. CDR3 in DNA: TGTGCCAGCAGTTCGTACAGATCTGGCAATCAGCCCCAGCATTTT.

This chain joins TRBV7-9 and TRBJ1-4; D uncertain. Trimming took 4 bases from V and 10 from J, leaving 13 bases between them. The germline V gene encodes CDR1 SEHNR and CDR2 FQNEAQ (reference sequence). The CDR3 consists of 13 residues. CDR3 bases: TGTGCCAGCAGCTCCCGCGGGGTCGGAAAACTGTTTTTT. Amino acids: CASSSRGVGKLFF.

This sequence joins TRBV19 and TRBJ1-5; a possible D gene is TRBD1 (6 bases). CDR3 length: 16 amino acids. CDR1 is LNHDA, CDR2 SQIVND, per germline (reference sequence). With 4 bases removed from V and 0 bases from J, the gap between germline ends came to 13 bases. This chain's CDR3 is CASSTGQFNSNQPQHF. In DNA form, the CDR3 reads TGTGCCAGTAGTACAGGACAGTTCAATAGCAATCAGCCCCAGCATTTT.

The chain uses TRBV30 and TRBJ2-7; D is perhaps TRBD1 (6 bases). The germline V gene encodes CDR1 GTSNPN and CDR2 SVGIG (reference sequence). The V end lost 5 bases, the J end lost 6 bases, and 14 bases lay between the germline ends. The CDR3 length is 12 residues. The chain's CDR3 is CAWETGTSEQYF. The CDR3 coding sequence is TGTGCCTGGGAAACCGGGACATCCGAGCAGTACTTC.

V and J are TRBV19 and TRBJ2-5, with TRBD2 matching 9 bases. Germline V lookup: CDR1 LNHDA, CDR2 SQIVND (reference sequence). V gave up 11 bases and J gave up 5 bases; unmatched junction bases: 18. The CDR3 is made up of 16 amino acids. The CDR3 region is CASSGLNAGGLETQYF. The CDR3 DNA is TGTGCCTCCTCAGGATTGAATGCGGGAGGGCTGGAGACCCAGTACTTC.

This rearrangement joins TRBV5-1 to TRBJ2-1, with TRBD2 matching over 12 bases. The germline CDR1 and CDR2 sequences are SGHRS and YFSETQ. Trimming removed 0 bases from V and 3 bases from J; junction bases left unmatched: 4. The CDR3 length is 17 residues. CDR3: CASSLDGLAGFYNEQFF. DNA for the CDR3: TGCGCCAGCAGCTTGGATGGACTAGCGGGGTTCTACAATGAGCAGTTCTTC.

In this sample, this clone turned up once. The chain combines TRBV9 with TRBJ1-6; no clear D. The CDR3 runs to 13 residues. Germline loops: CDR1 SGDLS, CDR2 YYNGEE. The germline V and J ends were trimmed by 2 bases and 9 bases, with 9 bases remaining between them. Here the CDR3 reads CASSVKGGSPLHF. Here the CDR3 DNA reads TGTGCCAGCAGCGTCAAAGGCGGTTCACCCCTCCACTTT.

The CDR3 DNA is TGTGCCAGTAGTACGGAGCCAGGGGCCCACAGAGAGCCCCAGCATTTT. Translated, it gives CASSTEPGAHREPQHF. The V call is TRBV19, the J call TRBJ1-5; D might be TRBD1 (6 bases). The CDR3 spans 16 residues. CDR1 LNHDA and CDR2 SQIVND come from the germline V gene (reference sequence). V was cut by 4 bases and J by 8 bases, with 21 bases left in between. Looking up the rest from reference TRBV19 and TRBJ1-5 gives the full variable domain: DGGITQSPKYLFRKEGQNVTLSCEQNLNHDAMYWYRQDPGQGLRLIYYSQIVNDFQKGDIAEGYSVSREKKESFPLTVTSAQKNPTAFYLCASSTEPGAHREPQHFGDGTRLSIL.

This clone was detected only once. The chain employs TRBV7-8 and TRBJ2-7; D unclear. Per the germline V gene, CDR1 is SGHVS and CDR2 is FQNEAQ. The CDR3 totals 9 residues. Trimming pared 8 bases from V and 9 bases from J, leaving 8 bases between. The CDR3 sequence: CASHRVQYF. DNA for the CDR3: TGTGCCAGCCATCGGGTGCAGTACTTC.

The chain employs TRBV19 and TRBJ2-1; D remains ambiguous. Germline assignment: CDR1 LNHDA and CDR2 SQIVND (reference sequence). The CDR3 covers 15 residues. V lost 5 bases and J 0 bases, leaving 11 bases between the germline ends. The DNA for the CDR3 is TGTGCCAGTAGTGCAGCGCCGAGCTCCTACAATGAGCAGTTCTTC. Translated: CASSAAPSSYNEQFF.

This chain connects TRBV7-2 to TRBJ2-6; perhaps TRBD2 as D (6 bases). CDR1 and CDR2 (germline): SGHTA, FQGNSA. This CDR3 region has 14 residues. V was cut by 11 bases and J by 0 bases, with 11 bases left in between. The CDR3 nucleotides are TGTGCCGAGGAGGGGAGCTCTGGGGCCAACGTCCTGACTTTC. Its translation: CAEEGSSGANVLTF.

The chain joins TRBV5-1 to TRBJ2-2; 8 positions match TRBD1. The V and J ends lost 5 bases and 6 bases, in that order; junction bases with no gene match: 9. The CDR3 has 15 amino acids. Per the germline V gene, CDR1 is SGHRS and CDR2 is YFSETQ. The CDR3 DNA reads as TGCGCCAGCAGACCGACAGGGGCCGACCCCGGGGAGCTGTTTTTT. Its translation: CASRPTGADPGELFF.

This clone came up once. The genes are TRBV4-1 and TRBJ2-5; 9 nucleotides match TRBD2. The CDR3 contains 16 residues. Germline CDR1 and CDR2: MGHRA and YSYEKL. V gave up 0 bases and J gave up 2 bases; unmatched junction bases: 4. The CDR3, as DNA: TGCGCCAGCAGCCAAGAGCTAGCGGGATTTCAAGAGACCCAGTACTTC. It yields the protein CASSQELAGFQETQYF.

In DNA, the CDR3 is TGCGCCAGCAGTGAGCTAGCAGGGGGGAAGTATGAGCAGTTCTTC. It codes for CASSELAGGKYEQFF. The rearrangement links TRBV10-2 to TRBJ2-1; weak D call: TRBD1 (7 bases). The V gene lost 2 bases and the J gene lost 8 bases, with 16 bases spanning the gap. The CDR3 has 15 residues. Germline lookup yields CDR1 WSHSY and CDR2 SAAADI.

V and J are TRBV19 and TRBJ1-5, with TRBD1 identical over 7 bases. V lost 5 bases and J lost 5; bases outside the gene matches: 6. Looked up from germline, CDR1 is LNHDA and CDR2 is SQIVND (reference sequence). This CDR3 spans 14 amino acids. CDR3: CASSSDRNYQPQHF. CDR3 DNA sequence: TGTGCCAGTAGTTCGGACAGGAATTATCAGCCCCAGCATTTT.

V and J are TRBV19 and TRBJ2-7, with TRBD1 identical over 9 bases. Trimming took 5 bases from V and 2 from J; bases not matched to a gene: 10. The germline V gene has CDR1 LNHDA and CDR2 SQIVND (reference sequence). CDR3 size: 16 residues. DNA of the CDR3: TGTGCCAGTAGTTCGAGGGGGACAGGGAGCCCCTACGAGCAGTACTTC. Protein: CASSSRGTGSPYEQYF.

This clone has just a few counts. The rearrangement links TRBV19 to TRBJ1-6; the D is unclear. Trimming stripped 5 bases from V and 11 bases from J, with 10 bases between. Germline-derived CDR1 and CDR2 are LNHDA and SQIVND (reference sequence). The CDR3 has 12 amino acids. CDR3 region: CASSEGHAPLHF. The CDR3 region has the DNA TGTGCCAGTAGTGAGGGCCACGCACCCCTCCACTTT.

The CDR3 DNA sequence: TGTGCCAGCAGTACCTGGCGCGGGACAGGGCTGAGGCGAAGTCAGCCCCAGCATTTT. It codes for CASSTWRGTGLRRSQPQHF. The rearrangement joins TRBV28 to TRBJ1-5; 9 nucleotides line up with TRBD1. CDR1 and CDR2 (germline): MDHEN, SYDVKM. J lost 6 bases, V lost 5 bases, and 20 bases had no gene match. This CDR3 is built from 19 residues.

The gene calls are TRBV4-1 and TRBJ1-1; D remains unclear. Germline CDR1 MGHRA, CDR2 YSYEKL. The CDR3 sequence is 15 residues long. V dropped 0 bases and J dropped 2 bases, with 10 bases sitting between them. This CDR3 reads CASSQDFAGNTEAFF. CDR3 coding DNA: TGCGCCAGCAGCCAAGATTTCGCGGGAAACACTGAAGCTTTCTTT.

The CDR3 region has the DNA TGTGCCAGCAGTGACAGGGGCAGGGACACTGAAGCTTTCTTT. Its protein is CASSDRGRDTEAFF. The V gene is TRBV2, the J gene TRBJ1-1; tentatively, D is TRBD1 (6 bases). The germline gives CDR1 SNHLY, CDR2 FYNNEI. V lost 3 bases and J 3 bases, leaving 11 bases between the germline ends. There are 14 residues in the CDR3.

The chain combines TRBV18 with TRBJ2-3, with D uncertain. Deletions cut 6 bases from V and 0 bases from J, with 16 bases between. This CDR3 spans 16 amino acids. Germline values: CDR1 KGHSH, CDR2 LQKENI. The CDR3, as DNA: TGTGCCAGCTCCTATACGAAAACTTCCAGCACAGATACGCAGTATTTT. Translated, it gives CASSYTKTSSTDTQYF.

The chain uses TRBV13 and TRBJ2-4; 7 bases fit TRBD1. The CDR3 has 16 residues. V lost 5 bases, J lost 1 base, and 8 bases stayed unmatched. CDR1 is PRHDT and CDR2 is FYEKMQ in the germline V gene (reference sequence). This CDR3 reads CASSPPGQRAKNIQYF. The CDR3 nucleotides are TGTGCCAGCAGCCCGCCGGGACAGAGGGCCAAAAACATTCAGTACTTC.

The V and J genes are TRBV19 and TRBJ1-5; 9 positions agree with TRBD1. Germline values: CDR1 LNHDA, CDR2 SQIVND (reference sequence). The J segment lost 1 base and the V segment lost 5 bases, leaving 9 bases of the junction unmatched. This CDR3 spans 17 amino acids. In nucleotides, the CDR3 is TGTGCCAGTAGTGCCGGGACAGGGCGGACAAGCAATCAGCCCCAGCATTTT. Translation: CASSAGTGRTSNQPQHF.

This chain joins TRBV5-6 and TRBJ1-1, with D tentatively TRBD1 (6 bases). Deletions cut 0 bases from V and 4 bases from J, with 13 bases between. This CDR3 comprises 15 residues. The germline V gene has CDR1 SGHDT and CDR2 YYEEEE. CDR3 region: CASSLDRAVGTEAFF. CDR3 in DNA: TGTGCCAGCAGCTTGGACAGGGCGGTCGGCACTGAAGCTTTCTTT.

This chain uses TRBV28 with TRBJ1-5; the match to TRBD1 covers 8 bases. CDR3 length equals 17 residues. The germline V gene encodes CDR1 MDHEN and CDR2 SYDVKM. The trim removed 6 bases at V and 0 bases at J, leaving 10 bases unmatched. DNA of the CDR3: TGTGCCAGCAGCCTGGACAGGGCCTTAAATAGCAATCAGCCCCAGCATTTT. Translation gives CASSLDRALNSNQPQHF.

CDR3 DNA: TGTGCCAGCAGCACCACAGGTTATTCACCCCTCCACTTT. Translated: CASSTTGYSPLHF. V usage is TRBV27 and J usage is TRBJ1-6, with D maybe TRBD1 (5 bases). There are 13 residues in the CDR3. Germline V gene data show CDR1 as MNHEY and CDR2 as SMNVEV (reference sequence). V lost 6 bases and J lost 8, with 11 bases in between.

The chain couples TRBV2 to TRBJ2-1; D is perhaps TRBD2 (6 bases). Trimming left V 9 bases short and J 8 bases short, with 14 bases between. Germline V CDR1 and CDR2: SNHLY, FYNNEI. The CDR3 length is 12 residues. As DNA, the CDR3 is TGTGCCAGATCAAAGGAGGGAGATGAGCAGTTCTTC. Protein: CARSKEGDEQFF.

The chain links TRBV6-5 to TRBJ1-2; TRBD1 might be the D (5 bases). CDR1 and CDR2 (germline): MNHEY, SVGAGI. The CDR3 runs 15 residues. V was cut by 0 bases and J by 5 bases, with 13 bases left in between. The DNA of the CDR3 is TGTGCCAGCAGTTACTCTGGGGCTCGCGGTTATGGCTACACCTTC. It yields the protein CASSYSGARGYGYTF.